This is a list of T cell receptor beta chains from one sample in a study of cytomegalovirus exposure and HLA in healthy donors. Sequencing was performed with immunoSEQ multiplex PCR; in TCRdb, only in-frame clones are kept and a portion is missing. The table includes over 130,000 clones, around three quarters detected once. Material for sequencing was PBMCs. The source of these receptors is a woman between 40 and 55 years old in good health and CMV-seropositive. The CDR3 runs from the conserved cysteine through the conserved F or W. D genes are given only for firm matches. The size field is filled for only some rows; it gives once, few, many or a size class.

V gene	D gene	clone size	J gene	CDR3 protein	CDR3 DNA
TRBV5-1	TRBD1	.	TRBJ2-2	CASSLGKVDRDDSTPSSPGELFF	TGCGCCAGCAGCTTGGGTAAAGTGGACAGGGACGATTCAACCCCTTCGTCACCGGGGGAGCTGTTTTTT
TRBV6-6	TRBD1	.	TRBJ2-1	CASSQTGGPPHEQFF	TGTGCCAGCAGCCAGACAGGGGGTCCCCCTCATGAGCAGTTCTTC
TRBV5-1	.	.	TRBJ2-3	CASSQVRLDTQYF	TGCGCCAGCAGCCAGGTTAGGCTAGATACGCAGTATTTT
TRBV28	TRBD1	few	TRBJ2-7	CASSLRQGFSLDEQYF	TGTGCCAGCAGTTTACGACAGGGGTTTAGTCTCGACGAGCAGTACTTC
TRBV5-4	.	.	TRBJ2-5	CASSLGTIRGETQYF	TGTGCCAGCAGCTTGGGGACCATCCGAGGGGAGACCCAGTACTTC
TRBV4-2	.	.	TRBJ2-7	CASSQGGGESYEQYF	TGTGCCAGCAGCCAAGGTGGAGGGGAATCCTACGAGCAGTACTTC
TRBV18	.	.	TRBJ1-3	CASSPGQNGNTIYF	TGTGCCAGCTCACCCGGACAAAACGGAAACACCATATATTTT
TRBV7-2	.	.	TRBJ2-3	CASSPGLSTDTQYF	TGTGCCAGCAGCCCGGGACTGAGCACAGATACGCAGTATTTT
TRBV21-1	.	.	TRBJ2-3	CASRSPRDRGRRSTDTQYF	TGTGCCAGCAGGTCGCCCCGGGACAGGGGGCGTCGGTCCACAGATACGCAGTATTTT
TRBV7-9	.	.	TRBJ2-2	CASSQSRLGVLFF	TGTGCCAGCAGCCAATCCAGACTGGGTGTGCTGTTTTTT
TRBV27	TRBD2	.	TRBJ2-7	CASSLGRGVPYEQYF	TGTGCCAGCAGTTTAGGACGGGGGGTCCCCTACGAGCAGTACTTC
TRBV4-1	.	.	TRBJ2-7	CASSQPQGGYEQYF	TGCGCCAGCAGCCAACCCCAGGGGGGTTACGAGCAGTACTTC
TRBV7-9	TRBD1	once	TRBJ2-2	CASSLGPTGGNTGELFF	TGTGCCAGCAGCTTAGGCCCGACAGGGGGCAACACCGGGGAGCTGTTTTTT
TRBV7-2	TRBD1	.	TRBJ1-2	CASSTGQGTGYTF	TGTGCCAGCAGCACGGGACAGGGAACGGGCTACACCTTC
TRBV6-5	.	.	TRBJ2-1	CASRPRAGSYNEQFF	TGTGCCAGCAGACCCCGAGCGGGTTCCTACAATGAGCAGTTCTTC
TRBV2	TRBD1	once	TRBJ1-4	CAVGTGRNEKLFF	TGTGCCGTTGGGACAGGCCGAAATGAAAAACTGTTTTTT
TRBV29-1	.	once	TRBJ1-1	CSGMPRVVENTEAFF	TGCAGCGGGATGCCCCGGGTGGTGGAGAACACTGAAGCTTTCTTT
TRBV27	.	.	TRBJ2-2	CASSQGAGELFF	TGTGCCAGCAGCCAGGGTGCCGGGGAGCTGTTTTTT
TRBV6-1	TRBD2	.	TRBJ2-5	CASSVPGGRGGQETQYF	TGTGCCAGCAGTGTCCCGGGGGGTCGGGGGGGCCAAGAGACCCAGTACTTC
TRBV5-4	TRBD2	.	TRBJ2-7	CASSSGLAGTYEQYF	TGTGCCAGCAGCTCAGGACTAGCGGGAACCTACGAGCAGTACTTC
TRBV4-1	.	.	TRBJ2-1	CASSQGGRAGDEQFF	TGCGCCAGCAGCCAAGGGGGCCGGGCAGGGGATGAGCAGTTCTTC
TRBV29-1	.	few	TRBJ2-2	CSALTGGELFF	TGCAGCGCATTGACGGGGGGGGAGCTGTTTTTT
TRBV19	.	.	TRBJ2-5	CASSSQGMQTQYF	TGTGCCAGTAGCTCACAGGGAATGCAGACCCAGTACTTC